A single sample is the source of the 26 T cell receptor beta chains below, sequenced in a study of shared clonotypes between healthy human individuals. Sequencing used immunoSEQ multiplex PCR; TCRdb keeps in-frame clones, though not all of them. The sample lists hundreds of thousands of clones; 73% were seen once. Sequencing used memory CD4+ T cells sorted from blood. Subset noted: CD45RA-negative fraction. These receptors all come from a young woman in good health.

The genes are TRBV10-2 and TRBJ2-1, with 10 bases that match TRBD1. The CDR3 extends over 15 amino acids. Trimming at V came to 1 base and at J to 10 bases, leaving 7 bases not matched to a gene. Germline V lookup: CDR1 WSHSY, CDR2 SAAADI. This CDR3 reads CASSELGQGLLEQFF. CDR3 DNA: TGCGCCAGCAGTGAGTTGGGACAGGGGCTCCTAGAGCAGTTCTTC.

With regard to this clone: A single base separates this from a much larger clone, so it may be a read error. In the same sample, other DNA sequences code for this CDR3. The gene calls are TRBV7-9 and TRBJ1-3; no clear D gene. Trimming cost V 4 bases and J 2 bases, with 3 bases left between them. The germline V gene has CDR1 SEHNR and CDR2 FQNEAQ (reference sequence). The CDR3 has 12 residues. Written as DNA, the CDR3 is TGTGCCAGCAGCTCGACTGGAAACACCATATATTTT. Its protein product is CASSSTGNTIYF.

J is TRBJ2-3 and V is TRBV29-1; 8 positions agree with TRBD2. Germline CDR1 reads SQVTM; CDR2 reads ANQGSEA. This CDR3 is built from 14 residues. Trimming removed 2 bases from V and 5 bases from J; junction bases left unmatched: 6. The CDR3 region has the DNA TGCAGCGTTGAACCACTAGCGGTGGGAGATACGCAGTATTTT. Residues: CSVEPLAVGDTQYF.

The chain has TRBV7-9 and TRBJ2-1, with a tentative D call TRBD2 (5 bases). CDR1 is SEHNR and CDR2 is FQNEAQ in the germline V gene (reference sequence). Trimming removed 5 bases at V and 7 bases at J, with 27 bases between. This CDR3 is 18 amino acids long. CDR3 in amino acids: CASSPPRVTGWVVNEQFF. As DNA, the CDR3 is TGTGCCAGCAGCCCTCCGAGGGTGACGGGATGGGTTGTGAATGAGCAGTTCTTC. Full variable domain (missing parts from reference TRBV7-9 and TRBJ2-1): DTGVSQNPRHKITKRGQNVTFRCDPISEHNRLYWYRQTLGQGPEFLTYFQNEAQLEKSRLLSDRFSAERPKGSFSTLEIQRTEQGDSAMYLCASSPPRVTGWVVNEQFFGPGTRLTVL.

The CDR3 here is CASSKGTEGTGELFF. The CDR3 DNA is TGCGCCAGCAGCAAGGGGACAGAGGGGACCGGGGAGCTGTTTTTT. This chain uses TRBV5-1 with TRBJ2-2, with 7 bases matching TRBD1. J was trimmed by 5 bases and V by 4 bases; bases with no gene match: 8. The CDR3 is 15 amino acids. In germline, CDR1 is SGHRS, CDR2 YFSETQ.

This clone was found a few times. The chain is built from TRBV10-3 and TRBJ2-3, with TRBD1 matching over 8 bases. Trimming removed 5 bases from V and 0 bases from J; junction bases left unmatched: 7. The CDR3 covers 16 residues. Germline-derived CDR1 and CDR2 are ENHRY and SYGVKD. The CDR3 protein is CAISPGTGRSTDTQYF. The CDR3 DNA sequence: TGTGCCATCAGTCCTGGGACAGGCAGAAGCACAGATACGCAGTATTTT.

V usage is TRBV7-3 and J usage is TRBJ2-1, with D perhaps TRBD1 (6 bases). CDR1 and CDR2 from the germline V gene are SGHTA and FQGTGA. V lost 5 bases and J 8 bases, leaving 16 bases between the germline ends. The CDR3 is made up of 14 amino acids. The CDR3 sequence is CASSPTGSTDEQFF. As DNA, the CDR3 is TGTGCCAGCAGCCCAACAGGGTCTACGGATGAGCAGTTCTTC. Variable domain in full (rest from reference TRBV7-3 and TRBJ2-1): GAGVSQTPSNKVTEKGKYVELRCDPISGHTALYWYRQSLGQGPEFLIYFQGTGAADDSGLPNDRFFAVRPEGSVSTLKIQRTERGDSAVYLCASSPTGSTDEQFFGPGTRLTVL.

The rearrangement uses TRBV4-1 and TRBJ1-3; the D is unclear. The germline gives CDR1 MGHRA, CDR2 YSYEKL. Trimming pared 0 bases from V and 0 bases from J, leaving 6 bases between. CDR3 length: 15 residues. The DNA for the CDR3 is TGCGCCAGCAGCCAAGATGGGAACTCTGGAAACACCATATATTTT. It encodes CASSQDGNSGNTIYF.

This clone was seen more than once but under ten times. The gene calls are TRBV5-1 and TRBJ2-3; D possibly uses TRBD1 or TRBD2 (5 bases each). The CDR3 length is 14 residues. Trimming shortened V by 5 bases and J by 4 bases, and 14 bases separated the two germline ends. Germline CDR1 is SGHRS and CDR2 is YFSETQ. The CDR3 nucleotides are TGCGCCAGCAGGGGGGAGCCGGGACCAGATACGCAGTATTTT. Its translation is CASRGEPGPDTQYF.

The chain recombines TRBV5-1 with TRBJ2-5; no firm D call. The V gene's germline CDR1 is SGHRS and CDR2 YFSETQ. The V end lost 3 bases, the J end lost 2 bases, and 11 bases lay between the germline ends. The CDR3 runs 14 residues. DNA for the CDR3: TGCGCCAGCAGCTCGGCGCAGACACAAGAGACCCAGTACTTC. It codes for CASSSAQTQETQYF.

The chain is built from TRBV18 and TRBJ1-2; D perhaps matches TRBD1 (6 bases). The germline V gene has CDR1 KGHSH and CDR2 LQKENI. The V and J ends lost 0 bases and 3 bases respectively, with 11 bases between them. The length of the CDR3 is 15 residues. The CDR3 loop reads CASSPPNRDDYGYTF. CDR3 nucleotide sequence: TGTGCCAGCTCACCACCCAACAGGGATGACTATGGCTACACCTTC.

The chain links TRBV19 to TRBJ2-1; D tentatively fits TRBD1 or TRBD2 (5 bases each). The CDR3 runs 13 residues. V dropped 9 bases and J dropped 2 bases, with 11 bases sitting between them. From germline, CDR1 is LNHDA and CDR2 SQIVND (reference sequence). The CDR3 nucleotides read TGTGCCAGCACGCTGGGGGCCTACAATGAGCAGTTCTTC. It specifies CASTLGAYNEQFF.

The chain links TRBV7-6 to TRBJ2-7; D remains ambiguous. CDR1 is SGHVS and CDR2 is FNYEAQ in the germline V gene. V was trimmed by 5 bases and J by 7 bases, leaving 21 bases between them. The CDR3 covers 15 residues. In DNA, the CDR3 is TGTGCCAGCAGCCCCTCCCCGACACCTAAAGGAGAGCAGTACTTC. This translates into CASSPSPTPKGEQYF. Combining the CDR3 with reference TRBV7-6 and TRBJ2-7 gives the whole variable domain GAGVSQSPRYKVTKRGQDVALRCDPISGHVSLYWYRQALGQGPEFLTYFNYEAQQDKSGLPNDRFSAERPEGSISTLTIQRTEQRDSAMYRCASSPSPTPKGEQYFGPGTRLTVT.

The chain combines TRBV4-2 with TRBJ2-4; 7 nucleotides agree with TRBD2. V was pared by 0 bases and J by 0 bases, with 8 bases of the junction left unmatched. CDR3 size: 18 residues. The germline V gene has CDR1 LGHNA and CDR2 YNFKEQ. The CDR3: CASSQEVGAGEAKNIQYF. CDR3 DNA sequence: TGTGCCAGCAGCCAAGAAGTCGGGGCGGGAGAAGCCAAAAACATTCAGTACTTC.

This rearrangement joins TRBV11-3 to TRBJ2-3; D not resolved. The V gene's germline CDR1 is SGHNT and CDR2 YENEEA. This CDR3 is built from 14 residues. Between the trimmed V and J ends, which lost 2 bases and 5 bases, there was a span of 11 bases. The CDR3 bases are TGTGCCAGCAGCTTAAGCTTAATTGGAGATACGCAGTATTTT. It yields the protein CASSLSLIGDTQYF.

This CDR3 is CAWSGNSGRTDTQYF. CDR3 in DNA: TGTGCCTGGAGTGGGAATAGCGGGCGCACAGATACGCAGTATTTT. The chain joins TRBV30 to TRBJ2-3; the match to TRBD2 covers 7 bases. This CDR3 is 15 amino acids long. Trimming removed 1 base from V and 1 base from J; junction bases left unmatched: 5. Germline-derived CDR1 and CDR2 are GTSNPN and SVGIG (reference sequence).

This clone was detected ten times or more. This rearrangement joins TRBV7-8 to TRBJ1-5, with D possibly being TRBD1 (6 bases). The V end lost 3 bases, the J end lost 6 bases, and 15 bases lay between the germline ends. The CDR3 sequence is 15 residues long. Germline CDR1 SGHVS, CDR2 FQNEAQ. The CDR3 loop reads CASSLYQGPSQPQHF. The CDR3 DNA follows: TGTGCCAGCAGCTTGTATCAGGGGCCAAGTCAGCCCCAGCATTTT. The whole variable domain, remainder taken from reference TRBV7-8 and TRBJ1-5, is GAGVSQSPRYKVAKRGQDVALRCDPISGHVSLFWYQQALGQGPEFLTYFQNEAQLDKSGLPSDRFFAERPEGSVSTLKIQRTQQEDSAVYLCASSLYQGPSQPQHFGDGTRLSIL.

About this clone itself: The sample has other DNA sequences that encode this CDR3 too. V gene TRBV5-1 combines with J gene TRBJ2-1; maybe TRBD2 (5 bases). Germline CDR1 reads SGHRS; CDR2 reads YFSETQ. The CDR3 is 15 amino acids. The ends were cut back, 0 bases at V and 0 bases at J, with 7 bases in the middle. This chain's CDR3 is CASSLASGSYNEQFF. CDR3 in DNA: TGCGCCAGCAGCTTGGCGAGCGGCTCCTACAATGAGCAGTTCTTC.

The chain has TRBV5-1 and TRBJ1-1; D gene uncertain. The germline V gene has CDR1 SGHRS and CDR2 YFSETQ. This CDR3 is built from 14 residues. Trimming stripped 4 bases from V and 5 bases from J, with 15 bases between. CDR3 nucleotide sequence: TGCGCCAGCAGCGCTGCTCTAGGATCGACTGAAGCTTTCTTT. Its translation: CASSAALGSTEAFF.

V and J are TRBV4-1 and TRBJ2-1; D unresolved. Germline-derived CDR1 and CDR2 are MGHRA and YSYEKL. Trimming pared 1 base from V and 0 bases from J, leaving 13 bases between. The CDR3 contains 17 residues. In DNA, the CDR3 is TGCGCCAGCAGCCAAGGACGAGCCGCTAGCTCCTACAATGAGCAGTTCTTC. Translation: CASSQGRAASSYNEQFF.

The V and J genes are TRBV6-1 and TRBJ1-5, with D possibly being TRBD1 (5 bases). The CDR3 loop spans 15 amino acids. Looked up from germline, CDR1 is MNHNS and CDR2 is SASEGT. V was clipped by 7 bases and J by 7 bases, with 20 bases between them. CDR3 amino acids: CASKGALGVGQPQHF. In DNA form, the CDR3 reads TGTGCCAGCAAAGGGGCCCTTGGCGTCGGGCAGCCCCAGCATTTT.

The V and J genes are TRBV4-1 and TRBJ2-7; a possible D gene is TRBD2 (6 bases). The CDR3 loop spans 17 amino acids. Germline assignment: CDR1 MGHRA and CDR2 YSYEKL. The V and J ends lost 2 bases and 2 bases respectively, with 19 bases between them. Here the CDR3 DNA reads TGCGCCAGCAGCCAAAGAAACGGGGGACTGGCTGCCTACGAGCAGTACTTC. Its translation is CASSQRNGGLAAYEQYF.

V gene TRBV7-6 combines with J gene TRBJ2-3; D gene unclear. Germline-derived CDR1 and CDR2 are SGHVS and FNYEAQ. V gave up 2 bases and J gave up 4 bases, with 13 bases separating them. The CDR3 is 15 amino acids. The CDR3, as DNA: TGTGCCAGCAGCTTAACGGTCGCTAGGGCAGATACGCAGTATTTT. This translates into CASSLTVARADTQYF.

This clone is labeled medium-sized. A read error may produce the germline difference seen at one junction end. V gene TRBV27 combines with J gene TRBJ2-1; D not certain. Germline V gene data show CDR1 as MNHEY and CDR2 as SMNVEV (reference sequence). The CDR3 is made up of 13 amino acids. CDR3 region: CASSFHDPQELFF. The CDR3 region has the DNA TGTGCCAGCAGTTTTCACGACCCCCAGGAGCTGTTCTTC.

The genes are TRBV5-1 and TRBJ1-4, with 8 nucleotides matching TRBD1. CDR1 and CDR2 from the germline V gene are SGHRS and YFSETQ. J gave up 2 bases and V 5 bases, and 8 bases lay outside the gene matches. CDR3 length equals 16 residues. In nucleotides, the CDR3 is TGCGCCAGCAGGCAGGGGGCAATACAGACTAATGAAAAACTGTTTTTT. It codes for CASRQGAIQTNEKLFF.

The CDR3 bases are TGTGCCAGCAGCTTGGACATTATCACAGATACGCAGTATTTT. It yields the protein CASSLDIITDTQYF. The chain couples TRBV7-9 to TRBJ2-3, with D possibly TRBD1 on 5 matching bases. V shed 3 bases and J shed 2 bases, with 9 bases lying between them. The length of the CDR3 is 14 residues. Per the germline V gene, CDR1 is SEHNR and CDR2 is FQNEAQ (reference sequence).